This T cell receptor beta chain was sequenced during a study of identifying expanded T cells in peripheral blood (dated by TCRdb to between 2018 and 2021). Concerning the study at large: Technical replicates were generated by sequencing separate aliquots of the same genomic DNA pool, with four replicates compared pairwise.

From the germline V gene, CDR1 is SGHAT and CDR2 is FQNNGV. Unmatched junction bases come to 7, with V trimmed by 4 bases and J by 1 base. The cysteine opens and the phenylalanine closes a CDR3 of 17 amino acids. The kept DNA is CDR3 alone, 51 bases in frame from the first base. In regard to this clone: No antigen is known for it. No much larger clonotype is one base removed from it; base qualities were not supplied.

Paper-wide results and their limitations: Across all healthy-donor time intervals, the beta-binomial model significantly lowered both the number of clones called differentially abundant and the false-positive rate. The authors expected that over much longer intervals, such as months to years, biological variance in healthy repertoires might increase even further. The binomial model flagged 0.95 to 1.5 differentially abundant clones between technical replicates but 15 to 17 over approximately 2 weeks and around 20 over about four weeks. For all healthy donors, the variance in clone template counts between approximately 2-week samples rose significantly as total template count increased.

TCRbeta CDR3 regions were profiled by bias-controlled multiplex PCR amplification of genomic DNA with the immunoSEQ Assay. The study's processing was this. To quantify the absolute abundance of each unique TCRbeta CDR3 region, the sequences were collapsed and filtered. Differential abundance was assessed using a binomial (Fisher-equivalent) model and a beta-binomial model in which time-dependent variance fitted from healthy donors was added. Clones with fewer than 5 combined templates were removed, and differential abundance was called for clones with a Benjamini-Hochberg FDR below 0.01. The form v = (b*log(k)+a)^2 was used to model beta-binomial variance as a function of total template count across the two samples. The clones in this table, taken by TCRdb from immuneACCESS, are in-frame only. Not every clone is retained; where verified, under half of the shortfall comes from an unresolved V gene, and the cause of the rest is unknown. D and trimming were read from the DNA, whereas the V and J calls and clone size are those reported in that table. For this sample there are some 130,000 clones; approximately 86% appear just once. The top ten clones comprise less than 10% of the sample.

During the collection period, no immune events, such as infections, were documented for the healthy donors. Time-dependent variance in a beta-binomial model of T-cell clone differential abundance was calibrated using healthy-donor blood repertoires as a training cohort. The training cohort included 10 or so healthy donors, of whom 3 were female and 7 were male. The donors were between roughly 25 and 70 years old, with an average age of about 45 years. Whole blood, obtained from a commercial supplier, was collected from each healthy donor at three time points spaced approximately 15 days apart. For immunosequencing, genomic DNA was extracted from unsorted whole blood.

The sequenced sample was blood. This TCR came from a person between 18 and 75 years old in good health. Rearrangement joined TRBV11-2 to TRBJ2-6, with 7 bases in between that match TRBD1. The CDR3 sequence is CASSYGQALSGANVLTF. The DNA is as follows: TGTGCCAGCAGCTACGGACAGGCCCTTTCTGGGGCCAACGTCCTGACTTTC.